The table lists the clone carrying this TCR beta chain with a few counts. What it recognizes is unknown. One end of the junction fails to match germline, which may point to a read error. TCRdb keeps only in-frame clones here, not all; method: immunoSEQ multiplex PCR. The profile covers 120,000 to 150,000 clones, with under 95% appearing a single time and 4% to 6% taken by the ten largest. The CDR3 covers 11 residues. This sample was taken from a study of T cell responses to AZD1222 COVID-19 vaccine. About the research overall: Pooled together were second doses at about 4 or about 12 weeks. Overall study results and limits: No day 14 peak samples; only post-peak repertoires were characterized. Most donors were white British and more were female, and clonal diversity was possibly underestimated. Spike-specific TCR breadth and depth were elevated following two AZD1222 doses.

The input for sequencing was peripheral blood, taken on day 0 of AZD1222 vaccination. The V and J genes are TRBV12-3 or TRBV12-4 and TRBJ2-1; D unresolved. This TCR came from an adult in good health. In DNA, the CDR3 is TGTGCCAGCCGTTTGGGGAATGAGCAGTTCTTC. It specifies CASRLGNEQFF.